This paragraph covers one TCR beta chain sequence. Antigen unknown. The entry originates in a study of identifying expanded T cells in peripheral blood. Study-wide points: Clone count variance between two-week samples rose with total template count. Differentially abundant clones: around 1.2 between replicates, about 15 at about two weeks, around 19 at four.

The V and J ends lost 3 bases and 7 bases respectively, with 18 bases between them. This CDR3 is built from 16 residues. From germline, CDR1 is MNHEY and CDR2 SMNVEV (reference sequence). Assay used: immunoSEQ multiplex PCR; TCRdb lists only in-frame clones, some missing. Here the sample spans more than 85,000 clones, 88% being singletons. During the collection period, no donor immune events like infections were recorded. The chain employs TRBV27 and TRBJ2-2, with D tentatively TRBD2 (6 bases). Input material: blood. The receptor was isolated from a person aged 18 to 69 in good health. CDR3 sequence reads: CASSFGAGAMGGELFF. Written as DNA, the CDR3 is TGTGCCAGCAGTTTCGGAGCGGGTGCAATGGGCGGGGAGCTGTTTTTT.